Listed below are T cell receptor beta chains from one sample, sequenced in a study of T-cell reconstitution after alpha-beta-depleted transplantation in children. TCRdb processed the PCR reads anew with MiXCR; each CDR3 protein has one entry. The data contain about 900,000 distinct CDR3 sequences, under 30% of them singletons. The specimen comprised PBMCs, mostly from graft donor cells, sampled 360 days after TCRalphabeta/CD19-depleted stem cell transplant. These receptors came from a boy in the first two years of life who had a stem cell transplant for SCID, so the T cells may come from the graft donor. Both conserved end residues are part of each CDR3. The order of the fields is V gene, J gene, clone size, CDR3 protein. A clone size is listed for some rows: how often the clone was seen (once, few, many), or a class if it is expanded.

V gene: TRBV2
J gene: TRBJ2-3
clone size: few
CDR3 protein: CASSSYPTSTDTQYF

V gene: TRBV15
J gene: TRBJ2-1
clone size: NA
CDR3 protein: CATSRELQGGSYNEQFF

V gene: TRBV20-1
J gene: TRBJ2-1
clone size: few
CDR3 protein: CSTRRDRHNEQFF

V gene: TRBV6-1
J gene: TRBJ2-6
clone size: few
CDR3 protein: CASTPMGPYSSGANVLTF

V gene: TRBV27
J gene: TRBJ1-2
clone size: once
CDR3 protein: CASGWTGNFYGYTF

V gene: TRBV4-1
J gene: TRBJ2-2
clone size: few
CDR3 protein: CASSQGWGAMNTGELFF

V gene: TRBV7-9
J gene: TRBJ2-1
clone size: NA
CDR3 protein: CASSLSQRGDYNEQFF

V gene: TRBV5-1
J gene: TRBJ1-1
clone size: few
CDR3 protein: CASSLLSAGTINTEAFF

V gene: TRBV20-1
J gene: TRBJ2-1
clone size: NA
CDR3 protein: CSARAGTSGINEQFF

V gene: TRBV12-3/TRBV12-4
J gene: TRBJ2-7
clone size: NA
CDR3 protein: CASSSPGLVDEQYF

V gene: TRBV29-1
J gene: TRBJ2-7
clone size: NA
CDR3 protein: CSVGGDPYEQYF

V gene: TRBV11-2
J gene: TRBJ2-1
clone size: NA
CDR3 protein: CASSVGTNQFF

V gene: TRBV10-3
J gene: TRBJ2-5
clone size: few
CDR3 protein: CAISDAGVYEETQYF

V gene: TRBV6-5
J gene: TRBJ1-3
clone size: few
CDR3 protein: CASSYRGNSGNTIYF

V gene: TRBV6-5
J gene: TRBJ1-5
clone size: NA
CDR3 protein: CASSFLYGQPQHF

V gene: TRBV12-3/TRBV12-4
J gene: TRBJ2-6
clone size: NA
CDR3 protein: CASSFKQGRSGANVLTF

V gene: TRBV28
J gene: TRBJ2-1
clone size: many
CDR3 protein: CASSFWADNNEQFF

V gene: TRBV20-1
J gene: TRBJ2-1
clone size: NA
CDR3 protein: CSADLLSSYNEQFF

V gene: TRBV6-1
J gene: TRBJ2-3
clone size: NA
CDR3 protein: CASSTNRVAGKGTDTQYF

V gene: TRBV4-1
J gene: TRBJ2-7
clone size: NA
CDR3 protein: CASSQVGYTDEQYF

V gene: TRBV12-3/TRBV12-4
J gene: TRBJ2-1
clone size: few
CDR3 protein: CASTRQGAGNEQFF

V gene: TRBV5-1
J gene: TRBJ2-7
clone size: NA
CDR3 protein: CASSSGQYEQYF

V gene: TRBV7-9
J gene: TRBJ2-1
clone size: NA
CDR3 protein: CASSPGTGYYNEQFF

V gene: TRBV7-2
J gene: TRBJ1-3
clone size: NA
CDR3 protein: CASSLARAGNTIYF

V gene: TRBV4-1
J gene: TRBJ2-1
clone size: NA
CDR3 protein: CASRTGGDEQFF

V gene: TRBV27
J gene: TRBJ1-1
clone size: NA
CDR3 protein: CASSFLGRGTEAFF

V gene: TRBV6-2/TRBV6-3
J gene: TRBJ2-6
clone size: NA
CDR3 protein: CASSSHFSSGANVLTF

V gene: TRBV12-3/TRBV12-4
J gene: TRBJ1-6
clone size: NA
CDR3 protein: CASRLGTKNSPLHF

V gene: TRBV20-1
J gene: TRBJ2-1
clone size: few
CDR3 protein: CSARGASGGEPEQFF

V gene: TRBV4-1
J gene: TRBJ1-5
clone size: NA
CDR3 protein: CASSQGVWVDQPQHF

V gene: TRBV12-3/TRBV12-4
J gene: TRBJ2-3
clone size: NA
CDR3 protein: CASREGGGTDTQYF

V gene: TRBV20-1
J gene: TRBJ2-7
clone size: NA
CDR3 protein: CSARDRGLAVSYEQYF

V gene: TRBV20-1
J gene: TRBJ2-3
clone size: few
CDR3 protein: CSAARDEATDTQYF

V gene: TRBV20-1
J gene: TRBJ2-2
clone size: NA
CDR3 protein: CSARSGQTPTGELFF

V gene: TRBV5-1
J gene: TRBJ1-1
clone size: NA
CDR3 protein: CASSLGTGRGYTEAFF

V gene: TRBV11-3
J gene: TRBJ2-5
clone size: NA
CDR3 protein: CASSLGGGLGQETQYF

V gene: TRBV7-6
J gene: TRBJ1-1
clone size: once
CDR3 protein: CASSLGAGGIGAFF

V gene: TRBV9
J gene: TRBJ2-1
clone size: few
CDR3 protein: CASSETSGDYNEQFF

V gene: TRBV12-3/TRBV12-4
J gene: TRBJ2-7
clone size: few
CDR3 protein: CASSPGTGYWYEQYF

V gene: TRBV15
J gene: TRBJ2-4
clone size: many
CDR3 protein: CATSRGWRGSKNIQYF

V gene: TRBV9
J gene: TRBJ1-5
clone size: NA
CDR3 protein: CASSVGGGGNQPQHF

V gene: TRBV12-3/TRBV12-4
J gene: TRBJ2-1
clone size: few
CDR3 protein: CASSFPPTPAFF

V gene: TRBV6-5
J gene: TRBJ2-3
clone size: few
CDR3 protein: CASSYLQGNTQYF

V gene: TRBV5-1
J gene: TRBJ2-3
clone size: NA
CDR3 protein: CASSLDGVHTDTQYF

V gene: TRBV20-1
J gene: TRBJ2-1
clone size: few
CDR3 protein: CSAHDRGLNEQFF

V gene: TRBV24-1
J gene: TRBJ1-1
clone size: few
CDR3 protein: CATSTAGNTEAFF

V gene: TRBV29-1
J gene: TRBJ1-6
clone size: NA
CDR3 protein: CSAADRANSPLHF

V gene: TRBV29-1
J gene: TRBJ1-1
clone size: NA
CDR3 protein: CSVDRNTEAFF

V gene: TRBV19
J gene: TRBJ1-5
clone size: NA
CDR3 protein: CASRGRYGNQPQHF

V gene: TRBV29-1
J gene: TRBJ1-5
clone size: NA
CDR3 protein: CSVGEQINQPQHF

V gene: TRBV5-1
J gene: TRBJ2-2
clone size: few
CDR3 protein: CASSLATGALNTGELFF